Shown below are 10 T cell receptor beta chains from a single sample sequenced in a study of cytomegalovirus exposure and HLA in healthy donors. Use of 60 Vbeta and 13 Jbeta primers characterized the PCR. Sequenced by immunoSEQ multiplex PCR; TCRdb stores in-frame clones only, minus some. The table records some 200,000 clones, over 75% of them present only once. Sequencing used PBMCs. Receptor source: a girl aged 2 to 10 in good health and CMV-seronegative.

The chain recombines TRBV9 with TRBJ1-4; D gene ambiguous. V was pared by 1 base and J by 3 bases, with 10 bases between. The germline gives CDR1 SGDLS, CDR2 YYNGEE. The CDR3 runs 15 residues. The CDR3 is CASSVSAASNEKLFF. The CDR3 DNA sequence: TGTGCCAGCAGCGTAAGTGCGGCATCTAATGAAAAACTGTTTTTT.

The J gene is TRBJ1-5, the V gene TRBV5-6; 10 positions agree with TRBD1. The junction had 14 bases not matched to a gene; V was cut back by 4 bases and J by 10 bases. Germline V gives CDR1 SGHDT, CDR2 YYEEEE. CDR3 size: 16 residues. CDR3 amino acids: CASSMTTGTGEKPQHF. CDR3 DNA: TGTGCCAGCAGCATGACCACCGGGACAGGGGAGAAACCCCAGCATTTT.

The chain is built from TRBV9 and TRBJ2-2; TRBD2 matches 11 bases. Germline V CDR1 and CDR2: SGDLS, YYNGEE. V shed 0 bases and J 8 bases; nucleotides not matched to a gene: 9. The CDR3 spans 17 residues. Here the CDR3 DNA reads TGTGCCAGCAGCGTAGATACTAGCGGGAGTGGAGGGGGGGAGCTGTTTTTT. Its translation: CASSVDTSGSGGGELFF.

The CDR3 DNA reads TGTGCCAGCAGTTTCACAGGACAGGGGGCAGTAAACACCATATATTTT. Its protein product is CASSFTGQGAVNTIYF. The chain couples TRBV6-5 to TRBJ1-3; 11 nucleotides line up with TRBD1. CDR1 and CDR2 from the germline V gene are MNHEY and SVGAGI. The CDR3 has 16 amino acids. Unmatched junction bases numbered 8, after V lost 4 bases and J lost 6 bases.

Only a few counts were recorded for this clone. The chain recombines TRBV7-6 with TRBJ2-3, with 11 bases identical to TRBD2. The junction had 3 bases not matched to a gene; V was cut back by 1 base and J by 3 bases. The CDR3 extends over 16 amino acids. Per the germline V gene, CDR1 is SGHVS and CDR2 is FNYEAQ. The CDR3 DNA follows: TGTGCCAGCAGCTTAGGGACTAGCGGGCGGACAGATACGCAGTATTTT. This gives the protein CASSLGTSGRTDTQYF.

V gene TRBV14 combines with J gene TRBJ2-1, with D possibly TRBD2 on 5 matching bases. Germline V gives CDR1 SGHDN, CDR2 FVKESK. This CDR3 is built from 18 residues. V lost 0 bases, J lost 4 bases, and 19 bases lay in between. The CDR3: CASSQESGFTTAYNEQFF. The CDR3 DNA sequence: TGTGCCAGCAGCCAAGAGTCGGGGTTTACAACCGCTTACAATGAGCAGTTCTTC.

This chain links TRBV19 with TRBJ1-1; D not resolved. CDR3 length: 15 residues. Trimming stripped 0 bases from V and 5 bases from J, with 13 bases between. Germline assignment: CDR1 LNHDA and CDR2 SQIVND (reference sequence). CDR3 DNA sequence: TGTGCCAGTAGTATAGAAGGTGGCCAGAGGACTGAAGCTTTCTTT. The encoded protein is CASSIEGGQRTEAFF.

This clone was counted between two and nine times. The gene calls are TRBV25-1 and TRBJ2-2; 8 bases are a match to TRBD2. Germline CDR1 MGHDK, CDR2 SYGVNS. The CDR3 has 14 residues. V was pared by 8 bases and J by 2 bases, with 4 bases of the junction left unmatched. This CDR3 reads CASLREGNTGELFF. The CDR3 bases are TGTGCCAGCCTCCGGGAGGGAAACACCGGGGAGCTGTTTTTT.

This clone appeared a few times. This sequence joins TRBV5-6 and TRBJ1-5; D gene ambiguous. The CDR3 loop spans 13 amino acids. Deletions cut 2 bases from V and 6 bases from J, with 9 bases between. Germline V gives CDR1 SGHDT, CDR2 YYEEEE. The CDR3, as DNA: TGTGCCAGCAGCTTATCGGCGGTTCAGCCCCAGCATTTT. This translates into CASSLSAVQPQHF.

The J gene is TRBJ1-1, the V gene TRBV30; D remains unclear. CDR1 and CDR2 from the germline V gene are GTSNPN and SVGIG (reference sequence). The CDR3 sequence is 14 residues long. With 3 bases removed from V and 0 bases from J, the gap between germline ends came to 11 bases. The CDR3 region is CAWSAGLMNTEAFF. DNA for the CDR3: TGTGCCTGGAGCGCCGGACTCATGAACACTGAAGCTTTCTTT.